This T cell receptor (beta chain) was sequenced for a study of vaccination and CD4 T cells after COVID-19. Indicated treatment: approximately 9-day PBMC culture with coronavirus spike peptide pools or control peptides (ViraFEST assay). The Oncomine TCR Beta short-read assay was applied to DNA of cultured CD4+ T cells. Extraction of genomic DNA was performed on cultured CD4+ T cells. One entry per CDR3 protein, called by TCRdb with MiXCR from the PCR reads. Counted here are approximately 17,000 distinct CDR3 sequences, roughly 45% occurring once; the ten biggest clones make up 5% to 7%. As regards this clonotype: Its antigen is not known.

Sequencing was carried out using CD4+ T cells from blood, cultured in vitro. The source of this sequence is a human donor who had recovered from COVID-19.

The DNA of the CDR3 is TGTGCCAGCGGGGCTAAAGTCAATGAGCAGTTCTTC. Protein: CASGAKVNEQFF. V is TRBV11-3 and J is TRBJ2-1; tentatively, D is TRBD1 (5 bases). This CDR3 is 12 amino acids long. Germline V gives CDR1 SGHNT, CDR2 YENEEA. With 8 bases removed from V and 6 bases from J, the gap between germline ends came to 11 bases.